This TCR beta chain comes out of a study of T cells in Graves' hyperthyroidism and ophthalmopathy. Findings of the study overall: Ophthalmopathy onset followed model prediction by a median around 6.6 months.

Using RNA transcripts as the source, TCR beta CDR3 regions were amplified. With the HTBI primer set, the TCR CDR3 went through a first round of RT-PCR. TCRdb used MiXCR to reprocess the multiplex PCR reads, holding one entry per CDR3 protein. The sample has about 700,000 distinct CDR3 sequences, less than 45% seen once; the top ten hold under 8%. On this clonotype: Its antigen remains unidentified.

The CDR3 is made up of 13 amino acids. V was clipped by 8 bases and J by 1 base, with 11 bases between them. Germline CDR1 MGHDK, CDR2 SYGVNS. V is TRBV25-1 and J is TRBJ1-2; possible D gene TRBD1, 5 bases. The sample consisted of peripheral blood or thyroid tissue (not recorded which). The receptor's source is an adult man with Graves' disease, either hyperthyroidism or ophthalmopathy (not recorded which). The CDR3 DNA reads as TGTGCCAGCGCACCGGGGGGTAACTATGGCTACACCTTC. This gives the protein CASAPGGNYGYTF.